The entry below describes one TCR beta chain. This entry comes from a study of identical twins. The CDR3 is made up of 16 amino acids. TCRdb processed the 5' RACE reads anew with MiXCR; each CDR3 protein has one entry. The repertoire holds some 190,000 distinct CDR3 sequences, with less than 20% as singletons. Another study also made use of these data, one on T cells expressing NK-cell markers.

The sequenced material came from CD8+ T cells sorted from blood. This clonotype was obtained from a woman aged 18-35 years in good health. The rearrangement links TRBV21-1 to TRBJ2-7; the tabulated D call, TRBD1, remains unverified against the DNA. TRBV21-1 represents a pseudogene. The CDR3 spells CASKKRGGQGPYEQYF. The CDR3 nucleotides read TGTGCCAGCAAGAAGAGAGGCGGACAGGGTCCCTACGAGCAGTACTTC.